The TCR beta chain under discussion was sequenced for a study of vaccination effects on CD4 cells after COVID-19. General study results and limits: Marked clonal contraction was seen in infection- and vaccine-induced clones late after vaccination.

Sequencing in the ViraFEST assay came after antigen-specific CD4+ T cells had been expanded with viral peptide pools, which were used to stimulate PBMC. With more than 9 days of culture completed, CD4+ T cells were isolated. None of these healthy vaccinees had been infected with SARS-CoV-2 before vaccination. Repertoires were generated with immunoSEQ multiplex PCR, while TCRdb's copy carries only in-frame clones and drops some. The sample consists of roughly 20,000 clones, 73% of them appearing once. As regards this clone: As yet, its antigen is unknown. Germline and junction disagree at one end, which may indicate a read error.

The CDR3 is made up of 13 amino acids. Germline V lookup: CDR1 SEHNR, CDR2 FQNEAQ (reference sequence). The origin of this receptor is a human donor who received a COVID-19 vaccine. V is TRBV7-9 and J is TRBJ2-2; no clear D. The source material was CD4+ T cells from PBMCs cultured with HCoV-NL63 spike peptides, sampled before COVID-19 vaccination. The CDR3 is CATSTSRSGELFF. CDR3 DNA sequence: TGTGCCACCAGCACCTCGAGATCCGGGGAGCTGTTTTTT.